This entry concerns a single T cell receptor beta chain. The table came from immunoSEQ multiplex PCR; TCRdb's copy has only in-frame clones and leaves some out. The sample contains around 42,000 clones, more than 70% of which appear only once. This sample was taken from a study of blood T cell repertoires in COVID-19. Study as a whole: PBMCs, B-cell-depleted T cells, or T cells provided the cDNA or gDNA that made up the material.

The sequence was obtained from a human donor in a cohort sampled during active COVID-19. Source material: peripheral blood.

CDR3 coding DNA: TGTGCCAGCAGGCCAGGGACTCTTCGCACAGATACGCAGTATTTT. It specifies CASRPGTLRTDTQYF. The chain has TRBV6-5 and TRBJ2-3, with D possibly being TRBD2 (6 bases). The CDR3 runs to 15 residues. Germline lookup yields CDR1 MNHEY and CDR2 SVGAGI. Trimming removed 6 bases from V and 1 base from J, with 14 bases in between.